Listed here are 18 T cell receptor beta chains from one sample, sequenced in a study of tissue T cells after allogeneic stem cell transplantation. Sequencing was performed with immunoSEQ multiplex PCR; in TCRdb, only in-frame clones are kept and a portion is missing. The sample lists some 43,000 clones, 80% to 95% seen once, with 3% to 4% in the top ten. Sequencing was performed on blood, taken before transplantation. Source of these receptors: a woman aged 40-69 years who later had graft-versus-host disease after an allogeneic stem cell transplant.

For the CDR3, the DNA is TGTGCCAGCAGTTACGAAGGTAGAAATCAGCCCCAGCATTTT. Translating gives CASSYEGRNQPQHF. J is TRBJ1-5 and V is TRBV6-6, with D uncertain. The V and J ends lost 2 bases and 4 bases respectively, with 9 bases between them. Germline V gene sequence: CDR1 MNHNY, CDR2 SVGAGI (reference sequence). This CDR3 has 14 amino acids.

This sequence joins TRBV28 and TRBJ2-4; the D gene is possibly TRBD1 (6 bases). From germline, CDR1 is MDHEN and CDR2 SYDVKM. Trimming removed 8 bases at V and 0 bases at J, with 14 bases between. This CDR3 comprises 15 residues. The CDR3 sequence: CASRGDILAKNIQYF. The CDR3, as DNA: TGTGCCAGCCGAGGGGACATCTTAGCCAAAAACATTCAGTACTTC.

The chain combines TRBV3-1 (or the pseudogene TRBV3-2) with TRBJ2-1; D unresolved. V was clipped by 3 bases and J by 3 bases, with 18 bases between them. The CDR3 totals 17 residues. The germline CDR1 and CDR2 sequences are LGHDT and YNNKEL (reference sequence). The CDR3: CASSHSLPSLYYNEQFF. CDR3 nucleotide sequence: TGTGCCAGCAGCCATAGCTTACCTTCTTTATACTACAATGAGCAGTTCTTC.

The CDR3 DNA reads TGTGCCAGCAGCTTAAGATCGGGGGTAACTGAAGCTTTCTTT. Its translation: CASSLRSGVTEAFF. This chain joins TRBV7-9 and TRBJ1-1; D is possibly TRBD1 (5 bases). The germline V and J ends were trimmed by 2 bases and 5 bases, with 12 bases remaining between them. The CDR3 extends over 14 amino acids. CDR1 and CDR2 (germline): SEHNR, FQNEAQ (reference sequence).

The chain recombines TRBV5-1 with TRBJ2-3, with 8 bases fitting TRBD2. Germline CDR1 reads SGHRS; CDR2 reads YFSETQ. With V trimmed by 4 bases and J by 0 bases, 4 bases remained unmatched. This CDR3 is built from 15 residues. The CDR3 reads CASSPGGTSTDTQYF. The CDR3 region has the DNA TGCGCCAGCAGCCCGGGGGGGACTAGCACAGATACGCAGTATTTT.

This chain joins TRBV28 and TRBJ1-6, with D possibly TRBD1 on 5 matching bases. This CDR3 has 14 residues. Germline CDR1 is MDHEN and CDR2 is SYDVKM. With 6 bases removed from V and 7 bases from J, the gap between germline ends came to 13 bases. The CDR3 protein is CASRRSPGNSPLHF. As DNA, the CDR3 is TGTGCCAGCAGACGGTCCCCAGGGAATTCACCCCTCCACTTT.

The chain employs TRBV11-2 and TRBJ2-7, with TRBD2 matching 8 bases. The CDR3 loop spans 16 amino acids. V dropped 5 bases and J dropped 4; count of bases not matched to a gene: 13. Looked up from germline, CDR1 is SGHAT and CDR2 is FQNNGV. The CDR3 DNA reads TGTGCCAGCAGCCCGGAGGCTGTACTAGCGGTTTACGAGCAGTACTTC. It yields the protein CASSPEAVLAVYEQYF.

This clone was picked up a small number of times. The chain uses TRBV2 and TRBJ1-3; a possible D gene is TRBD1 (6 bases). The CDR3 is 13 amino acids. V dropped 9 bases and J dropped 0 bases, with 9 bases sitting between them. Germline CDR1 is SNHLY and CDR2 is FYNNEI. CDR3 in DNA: TGTGCCAGAAGGACAGTCTCTGGAAACACCATATATTTT. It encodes CARRTVSGNTIYF. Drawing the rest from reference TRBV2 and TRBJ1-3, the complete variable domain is EPEVTQTPSHQVTQMGQEVILRCVPISNHLYFYWYRQILGQKVEFLVSFYNNEISEKSEIFDDQFSVERPDGSNFTLKIRSTKLEDSAMYFCARRTVSGNTIYFGEGSWLTVV.

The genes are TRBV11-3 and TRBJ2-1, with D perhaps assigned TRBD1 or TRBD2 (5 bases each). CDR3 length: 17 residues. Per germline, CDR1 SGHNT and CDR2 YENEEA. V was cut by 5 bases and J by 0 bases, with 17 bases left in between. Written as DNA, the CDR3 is TGTGCCAGCAGCCGAGAGGGGACCCAGGGCTCCTACAATGAGCAGTTCTTC. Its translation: CASSREGTQGSYNEQFF. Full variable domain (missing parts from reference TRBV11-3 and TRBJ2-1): EAGVVQSPRYKIIEKKQPVAFWCNPISGHNTLYWYLQNLGQGPELLIRYENEEAVDDSQLPKDRFSAERLKGVDSTLKIQPAELGDSAVYLCASSREGTQGSYNEQFFGPGTRLTVL.

CDR3 DNA sequence: TGTGCCAGCAGACCACCAGGGGTCGGCCACTATGGCTACACCTTC. Its translation is CASRPPGVGHYGYTF. V is TRBV7-2 and J is TRBJ1-2; D may be TRBD1 (6 bases). Germline V gives CDR1 SGHTA, CDR2 FQGNSA. This CDR3 comprises 15 residues. V lost 6 bases to trimming and J lost 3 bases, with 17 bases between them.

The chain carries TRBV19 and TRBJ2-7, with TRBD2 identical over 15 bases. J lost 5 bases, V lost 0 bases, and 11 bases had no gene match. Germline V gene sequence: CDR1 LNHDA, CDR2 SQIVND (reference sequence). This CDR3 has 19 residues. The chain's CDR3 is CASSIENRTSGRAGHEQYF. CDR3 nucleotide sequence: TGTGCCAGTAGTATAGAAAACCGGACTAGCGGGAGGGCCGGGCACGAGCAGTACTTC.

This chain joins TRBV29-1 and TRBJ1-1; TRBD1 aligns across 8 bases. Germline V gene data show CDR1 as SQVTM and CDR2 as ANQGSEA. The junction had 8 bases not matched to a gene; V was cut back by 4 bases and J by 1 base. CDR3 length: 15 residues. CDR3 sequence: CSVAGQVWGNTEAFF. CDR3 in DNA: TGCAGCGTTGCGGGACAGGTTTGGGGGAACACTGAAGCTTTCTTT.

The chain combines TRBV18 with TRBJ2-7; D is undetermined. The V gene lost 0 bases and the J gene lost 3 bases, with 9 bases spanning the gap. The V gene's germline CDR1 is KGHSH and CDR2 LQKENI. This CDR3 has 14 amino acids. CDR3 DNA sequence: TGTGCCAGCTCACCACCGTGGGCCAACTACGAGCAGTACTTC. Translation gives CASSPPWANYEQYF. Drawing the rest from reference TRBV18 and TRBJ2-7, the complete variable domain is NAGVMQNPRHLVRRRGQEARLRCSPMKGHSHVYWYRQLPEEGLKFMVYLQKENIIDESGMPKERFSAEFPKEGPSILRIQQVVRGDSAAYFCASSPPWANYEQYFGPGTRLTVT.

The DNA for the CDR3 is TGTGCCACCAGCGGGGTAGCGGCAAATGAGCAGTTCTTC. This encodes CATSGVAANEQFF. The chain carries TRBV15 and TRBJ2-1; TRBD2 might be the D (6 bases). The CDR3 is made up of 13 amino acids. Germline CDR1 LNHNV, CDR2 YYDKDF (reference sequence). V dropped 5 bases and J dropped 7 bases, with 12 bases sitting between them.

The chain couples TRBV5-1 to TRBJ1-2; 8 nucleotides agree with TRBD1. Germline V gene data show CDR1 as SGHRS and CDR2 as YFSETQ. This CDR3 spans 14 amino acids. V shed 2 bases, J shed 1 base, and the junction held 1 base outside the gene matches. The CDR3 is CASSLGQGNYGYTF. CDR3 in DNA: TGCGCCAGCAGCTTAGGACAGGGTAACTATGGCTACACCTTC.

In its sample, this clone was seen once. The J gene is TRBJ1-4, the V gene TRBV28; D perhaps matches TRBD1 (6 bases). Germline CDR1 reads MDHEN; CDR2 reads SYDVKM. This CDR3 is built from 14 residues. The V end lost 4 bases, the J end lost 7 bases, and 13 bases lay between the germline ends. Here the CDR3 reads CASSSQGSFEKLFF. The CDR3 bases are TGTGCCAGCAGTTCCCAGGGGTCATTTGAAAAACTGTTTTTT.

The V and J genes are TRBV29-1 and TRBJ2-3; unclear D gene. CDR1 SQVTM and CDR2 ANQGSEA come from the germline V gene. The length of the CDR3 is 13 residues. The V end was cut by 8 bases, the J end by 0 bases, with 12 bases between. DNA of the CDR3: TGCAGCTCAAGGAGACCTAGCACAGATACGCAGTATTTT. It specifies CSSRRPSTDTQYF.

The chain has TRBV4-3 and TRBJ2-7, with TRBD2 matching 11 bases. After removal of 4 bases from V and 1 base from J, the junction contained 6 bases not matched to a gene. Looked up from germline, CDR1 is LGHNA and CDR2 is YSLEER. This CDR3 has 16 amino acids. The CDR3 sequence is CASSPGGLAGSYEQYF. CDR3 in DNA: TGCGCCAGCAGCCCGGGCGGACTAGCGGGTTCCTACGAGCAGTACTTC.